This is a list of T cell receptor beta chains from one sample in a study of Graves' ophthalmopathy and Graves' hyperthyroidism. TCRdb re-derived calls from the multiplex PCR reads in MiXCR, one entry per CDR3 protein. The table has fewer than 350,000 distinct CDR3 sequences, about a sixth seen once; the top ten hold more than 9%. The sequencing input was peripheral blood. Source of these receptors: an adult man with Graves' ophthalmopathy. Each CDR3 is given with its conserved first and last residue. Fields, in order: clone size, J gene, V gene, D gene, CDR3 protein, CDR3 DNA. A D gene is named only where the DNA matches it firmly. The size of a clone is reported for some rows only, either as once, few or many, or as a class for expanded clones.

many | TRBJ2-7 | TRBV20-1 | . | CSAEPPTADSLGQYF | TGCAGTGCTGAACCCCCGACGGCAGACTCCCTAGGGCAGTACTTC
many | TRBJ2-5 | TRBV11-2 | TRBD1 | CASSLGTVDFQYF | TGTGCCAGCAGCCTCGGGACAGTCGATTTTCAGTACTTC
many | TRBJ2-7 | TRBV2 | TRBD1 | CASNRDREQYF | TGTGCCAGCAACCGGGACAGGGAGCAGTACTTC
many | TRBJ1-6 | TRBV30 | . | CAWSKQGDSPLHF | TGTGCCTGGAGTAAACAGGGTGATTCACCCCTCCACTTT
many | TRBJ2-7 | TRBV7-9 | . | CASSSIYTGFFEQYF | TGTGCCAGCAGCTCAATATATACAGGGTTTTTCGAGCAGTACTTC
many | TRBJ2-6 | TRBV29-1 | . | CSVEGDGAGANVLTF | TGCAGCGTGGAGGGAGACGGGGCTGGGGCCAACGTCCTGACTTTC
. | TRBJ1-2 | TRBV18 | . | CASSKDRSDTYGYTF | TGTGCCAGCTCAAAAGACAGGAGTGATACCTATGGCTACACCTTC
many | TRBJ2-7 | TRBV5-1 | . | CASSLGLRDEQYF | TGCGCCAGCAGCTTGGGTCTCAGGGACGAGCAGTACTTC
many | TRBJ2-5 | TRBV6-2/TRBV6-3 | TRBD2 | CASSTYYGNYAGGLKETQYF | TGTGCCAGCAGCACCTATTATGGAAATTACGCGGGAGGCCTTAAAGAGACCCAGTACTTC
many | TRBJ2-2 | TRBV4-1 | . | CASSRWSLRQGEDGGELFF | TGCGCCAGCAGCCGATGGAGCCTCCGGCAGGGGGAGGATGGCGGGGAGCTGTTTTTT
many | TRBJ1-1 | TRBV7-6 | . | CASSRARNTEAFF | TGTGCCAGCAGCCGGGCTAGGAACACTGAAGCTTTCTTT
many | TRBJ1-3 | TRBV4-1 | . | CASSQDRGFGNTIYF | TGCGCCAGCAGCCAAGATCGGGGCTTTGGAAACACCATATATTTT
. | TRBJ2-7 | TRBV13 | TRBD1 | CASSIGQGAEQYF | TGTGCCAGCAGCATAGGACAGGGGGCCGAGCAGTACTTC
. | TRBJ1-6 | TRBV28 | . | CASISHKESPLHF | TGTGCCAGCATATCGCATAAGGAGTCACCCCTCCACTTT
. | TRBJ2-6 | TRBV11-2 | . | CASSLLPQSSGANVLTF | TGTGCCAGCAGCTTACTCCCACAAAGCTCTGGGGCCAACGTCCTGACTTTC
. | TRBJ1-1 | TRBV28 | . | CASSLKGKAFF | TGTGCCAGCAGTTTGAAAGGTAAAGCTTTCTTT
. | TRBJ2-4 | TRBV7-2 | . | CASSSSGKAKNIQYF | TGTGCCAGCAGCAGTAGCGGAAAAGCCAAAAACATTCAGTACTTC